This TCR beta chain was observed in a study of HIV-infected children after antiretroviral therapy interruption. Background on the study: EBV and CMV exposure was recorded in most children.

This clonotype showed up many times. No antigen is known for it. The treatment here: PENTA 11 planned treatment interruption arm or continuous ART arm. Only samples with at least 5 million viable PBMCs qualified. Study outcomes and limitations: By the end of treatment interruption, naive CD4+ clonality (Gini) increased.

The TCR library was built from RNA with a 3' RACE protocol and unique molecular identifiers. TCRdb processed the 3' RACE reads anew with MiXCR; each CDR3 protein has one entry. Found here are about 86,000 distinct CDR3 sequences, about 7.2% of them singletons; the top ten hold roughly 1%. This CDR3 spans 16 amino acids. V was clipped by 4 bases and J by 0 bases; unmatched bases: 5. Germline CDR1 is ENHRY and CDR2 is SYGVKD. The source material was CD45RA+ CD4+ T cells from PBMCs, pooled from several time points, sampled from a donor given antiretroviral therapy, either interrupted or continuous. Subset indicated: naive CD4+ CD45RA+ CD45RO- T cells. The TCR originated in a pool of human donors with HIV. The chain employs TRBV10-3 and TRBJ1-5; 8 positions match TRBD1. CDR3 sequence (DNA): TGTGCCATCAGTGCTGGGACAGGATATAGCAATCAGCCCCAGCATTTT. As protein: CAISAGTGYSNQPQHF.